One T cell receptor beta chain is described in this entry. V lost 1 base and J lost 3, with 16 bases in between. CDR1 SQVTM and CDR2 ANQGSEA come from the germline V gene. The CDR3 totals 16 residues. This record comes from a study of blood T cell repertoires in COVID-19. The wider study: COVID-19 samples from acute and convalescent phases originated in the United States, Italy and Spain. Sample material is recorded as cDNA or gDNA derived from T cells, B-cell-depleted T cells, or PBMCs.

Original handling: Reference gene primer amplification gave nucleated cell count estimates. Sequenced by immunoSEQ multiplex PCR; TCRdb stores in-frame clones only, minus some. For V, J and clone size, that table is used; D and trimming come from the DNA. The sample shows around 140,000 clones, around 84% of them seen only once. The TCR sequence derives from a woman aged 55-70 years with acute or convalescent COVID-19. The sequenced sample consisted of peripheral blood. The chain employs TRBV29-1 and TRBJ2-1; D perhaps matches TRBD2 (6 bases). CDR3 in amino acids: CSVEGTPGGLYNEQFF. DNA for the CDR3: TGCAGCGTTGAAGGTACCCCCGGGGGACTCTACAATGAGCAGTTCTTC.